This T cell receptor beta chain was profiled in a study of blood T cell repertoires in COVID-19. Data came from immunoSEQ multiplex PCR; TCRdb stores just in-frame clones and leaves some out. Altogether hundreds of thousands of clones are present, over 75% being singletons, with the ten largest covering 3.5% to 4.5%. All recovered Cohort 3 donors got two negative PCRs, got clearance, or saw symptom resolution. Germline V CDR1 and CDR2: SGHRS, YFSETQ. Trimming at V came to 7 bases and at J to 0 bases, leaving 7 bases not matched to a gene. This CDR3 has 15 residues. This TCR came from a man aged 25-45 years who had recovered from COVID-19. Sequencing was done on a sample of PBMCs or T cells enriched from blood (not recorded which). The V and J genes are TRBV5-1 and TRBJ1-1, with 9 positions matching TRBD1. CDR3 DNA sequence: TGCGCCAGCTTCCAGACAGGGGGGTTGAACACTGAAGCTTTCTTT. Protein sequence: CASFQTGGLNTEAFF.